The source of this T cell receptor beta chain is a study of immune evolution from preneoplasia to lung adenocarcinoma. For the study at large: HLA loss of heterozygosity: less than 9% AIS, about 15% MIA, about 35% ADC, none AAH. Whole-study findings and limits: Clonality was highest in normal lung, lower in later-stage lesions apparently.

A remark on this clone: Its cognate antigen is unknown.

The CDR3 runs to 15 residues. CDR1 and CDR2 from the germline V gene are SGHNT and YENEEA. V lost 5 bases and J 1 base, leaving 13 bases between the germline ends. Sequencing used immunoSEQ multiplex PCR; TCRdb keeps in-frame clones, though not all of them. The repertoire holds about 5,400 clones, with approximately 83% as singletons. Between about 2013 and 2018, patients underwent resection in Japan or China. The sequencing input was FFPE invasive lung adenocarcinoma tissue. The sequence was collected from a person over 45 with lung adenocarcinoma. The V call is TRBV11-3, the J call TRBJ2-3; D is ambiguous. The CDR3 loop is CASSPTPGGTDTQYF. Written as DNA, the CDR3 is TGTGCCAGCAGCCCGACCCCTGGAGGCACAGATACGCAGTATTTT.